This T cell receptor beta chain was captured by sequencing in a study of blood T cell repertoires in COVID-19. Whole-study context: The samples span acute and convalescent COVID-19 from the United States, Italy and Spain. In each case, the material was cDNA or gDNA derived from T cells, B-cell-depleted T cells, or PBMCs.

Repertoires were generated with immunoSEQ multiplex PCR, while TCRdb's copy carries only in-frame clones and drops some. The data hold over 100,000 clones, with over 85% observed a single time. The Seattle site enrolled patients during active infection and followed them longitudinally. The V gene's germline CDR1 is LNHNV and CDR2 YYDKDF (reference sequence). V shed 6 bases, J shed 4 bases, and the junction held 11 bases outside the gene matches. The CDR3 contains 16 residues. The clonotype was recovered from a woman aged 45-65 years with COVID-19, enrolled during active disease. Sequenced material: peripheral blood. This chain uses TRBV15 with TRBJ1-1; 10 bases line up with TRBD1. CDR3 DNA: TGTGCCACCAGAGGGACAGGGGACTTTTCGGGCACTGAAGCTTTCTTT. It yields the protein CATRGTGDFSGTEAFF.